These 4 T cell receptor beta chains originate from one sample sequenced in a study of monozygotic twins with inflammatory bowel disease. With the 5' RACE reads reprocessed, TCRdb shows one record per CDR3 protein and no DNA. This sample contains tens of thousands of distinct CDR3 sequences. The sequencing sample was made of blood. These receptors originate from a human donor with ulcerative colitis or Crohn's disease, or a healthy co-twin of an affected twin (not recorded which).

This chain uses TRBV4-1 with TRBJ1-1; TCRdb calls TRBD1, which cannot be checked without DNA. This CDR3 is 19 amino acids long. CDR1 and CDR2 from the germline V gene are MGHRA and YSYEKL. The CDR3 spells CASSQLFDRVERRNTEAFF.

V usage is TRBV5-1 and J usage is TRBJ1-2; TCRdb picks TRBD1, but there is no DNA to check that call. This CDR3 has 16 amino acids. Germline values: CDR1 SGHRS, CDR2 YFSETQ. This chain's CDR3 is CASSLFTGTGDYGYTF. The full variable domain, with the rest looked up from reference TRBV5-1 and TRBJ1-2, is KAGVTQTPRYLIKTRGQQVTLSCSPISGHRSVSWYQQTPGQGLQFLFEYFSETQRNKGNFPGRFSGRQFSNSRSEMNVSTLELGDSALYLCASSLFTGTGDYGYTFGSGTRLTVV.

V and J are TRBV5-4 and TRBJ2-1; checking the TCRdb D call of TRBD1 is not possible without DNA. The CDR3 contains 17 residues. Looked up from germline, CDR1 is SGHNT and CDR2 is YYREEE (reference sequence). CDR3 loop: CASSLAPGQGAGNEQFF. Combining the CDR3 with reference TRBV5-4 and TRBJ2-1 gives the whole variable domain ETGVTQSPTHLIKTRGQQVTLRCSSQSGHNTVSWYQQALGQGPQFIFQYYREEENGRGNFPPRFSGLQFPNYSSELNVNALELDDSALYLCASSLAPGQGAGNEQFFGPGTRLTVL.

The chain is built from TRBV3-1 and TRBJ1-5; the TCRdb call, TRBD1, lacks DNA for checking. Germline CDR1 reads LGHDT; CDR2 reads YNNKEL (reference sequence). The CDR3 runs to 14 residues. The CDR3 spells CASSGGRGPQPQHF.